The T cell receptor beta chain under discussion was sequenced for a study of T cells in Graves' hyperthyroidism and ophthalmopathy. Overall study context: Pretreatment peripheral blood was obtained at initial diagnosis.

To note about this clonotype: What it binds is unknown. The junction departs from the called germline gene at one end, perhaps through a read error.

Study results and limitations: Through a model of 13 V-J features, ophthalmopathy was separated from stable hyperthyroidism.

The length of the CDR3 is 19 residues. Germline V gives CDR1 ENHRY, CDR2 SYGVKD. TCR beta CDR3 sequences were amplified from RNA transcripts. When the TCR CDR3 underwent first-round RT-PCR, the HTBI primer set was used. TCRdb recomputed calls from the multiplex PCR reads with MiXCR, one row per CDR3 protein. The data contain 340,000 or so distinct CDR3 sequences, about 20% of them singletons. Uncontrolled infection, other autoimmune disease, pregnancy or lactation excluded patients. In making diagnoses, clinical symptoms, serum thyroxine and TRAb, thyroid ultrasound and orbital computed tomography were all used.

Sequencing input: blood. This rearrangement joins TRBV10-3 to TRBJ2-3; 12 bases are a match to TRBD2. The sequence was collected from a woman between 50 and 59 years old with Graves' hyperthyroidism. For the CDR3, the DNA is TGTGCCATCAGTGTTTCACTAGCGGGAGGCCGTGCTAGCACAGATACGCGGTATTTT. It yields the protein CAISVSLAGGRASTDTRYF.